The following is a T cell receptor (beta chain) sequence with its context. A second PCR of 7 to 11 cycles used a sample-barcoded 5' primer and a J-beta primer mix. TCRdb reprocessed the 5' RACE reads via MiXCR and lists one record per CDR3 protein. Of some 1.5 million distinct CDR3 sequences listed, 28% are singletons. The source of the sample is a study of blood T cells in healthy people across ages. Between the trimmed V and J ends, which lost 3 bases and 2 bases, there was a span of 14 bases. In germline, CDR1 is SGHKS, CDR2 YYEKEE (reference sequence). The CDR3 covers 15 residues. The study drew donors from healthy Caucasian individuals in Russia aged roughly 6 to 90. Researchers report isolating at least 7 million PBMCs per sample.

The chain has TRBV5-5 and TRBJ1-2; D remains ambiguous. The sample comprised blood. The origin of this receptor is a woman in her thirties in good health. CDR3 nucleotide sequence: TGTGCCAGCAGCTGGAAAGGTAGGGCCAACTATGGCTACACCTTC. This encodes CASSWKGRANYGYTF.